This T cell receptor beta chain stems from a study of blood T cell repertoires in COVID-19. The wider study: The study drew acute and convalescent COVID-19 samples from the United States, Italy and Spain. Sample material is recorded as cDNA or gDNA derived from T cells, B-cell-depleted T cells, or PBMCs.

Trimming took off 7 bases at V and 15 bases at J, with 22 bases between the two ends. Germline CDR1 is LNHDA and CDR2 is SQIVND (reference sequence). This CDR3 is built from 13 residues. Profiled with immunoSEQ multiplex PCR; TCRdb holds only in-frame clones, not every one. The table lists about 170,000 clones, approximately 84% of them singletons. The clonotype comes from a woman older than 75 with COVID-19, enrolled during active disease. The sequenced material came from peripheral blood. The J gene is TRBJ2-1, the V gene TRBV19; tentatively, D is TRBD1 (5 bases). The CDR3 DNA follows: TGTGCCAGTACCCTTTTCGACAGCCCTAAGGTGTTCTTC. This gives the protein CASTLFDSPKVFF.